This TCR beta chain was recovered during a study of OX40 agonist ivuxolimab in advanced cancers. Study at large: One hepatocellular carcinoma and a couple of cutaneous melanoma patients partially responded. The study's findings and limits: In the 0.1-3.0 mg/kg groups, partial responders showed among the lowest expansion. More expanded clones were found, on average, in CD8+ than in CD4+ T cells. Doses of 0.1 to 3.0 mg/kg were accompanied by clonal expansion of CD4+ and CD8+ blood T cells by week 6.

The CDR3 consists of 13 residues. The V gene's germline CDR1 is MNHNS and CDR2 SASEGT. Trimming removed 9 bases from V and 5 bases from J; junction bases left unmatched: 4. To note about this clone: What it recognizes is unknown.

TCRdb keeps only in-frame clones here, not all; method: immunoSEQ multiplex PCR. The profile shows approximately 70,000 clones, approximately 80% of them singletons. The input for sequencing was CD4+ or CD8+ T cells sorted from blood, taken in a trial of the OX40 agonist ivuxolimab. The clonotype was recovered from an adult with an advanced solid tumor such as melanoma, head and neck, liver or kidney cancer. The gene calls are TRBV6-1 and TRBJ2-5; 12 positions match TRBD2. In DNA form, the CDR3 reads TGTGCCAGTCGGACTAGCGGGGACGAGACCCAGTACTTC. Residues: CASRTSGDETQYF.